The entry below gives a single T cell receptor beta chain sequence along with its context. This specimen comes from a study of blood T cell repertoires in COVID-19. Libraries were prepared by immunoSEQ multiplex PCR; TCRdb keeps only in-frame clonotypes and omits some of them. The sample consists of over 200,000 clones, less than 90% of them appearing once. V gave up 4 bases and J gave up 2 bases; unmatched junction bases: 8. This CDR3 contains 15 residues. Germline CDR1 and CDR2: SGHAT and FQNNGV. The sequence came from a woman between 45 and 60 years old in a cohort exposed to, infected with or recovered from COVID-19 (not recorded which). This rearrangement joins TRBV11-2 to TRBJ2-7; 7 bases agree with TRBD1. The sequenced material came from PBMCs or T cells enriched from blood (not recorded which). DNA of the CDR3: TGTGCCAGCAGCTCTCTACGGGACAGACCCTACGAGCAGTACTTC. Protein product: CASSSLRDRPYEQYF.